This is a list of T cell receptor beta chains from one sample in a study of identical twins. From the 5' RACE reads, TCRdb called clonotypes with MiXCR, one entry per CDR3 protein. The sample yields approximately 190,000 distinct CDR3 sequences, approximately 15% seen once. These data are also associated with another study on T cells expressing NK-cell markers.

Sequencing was performed on CD8+ T cells sorted from blood. The source is a woman aged 18-29 years in good health. Each CDR3 is given with its conserved first and last residue.

J	V	CDR3
TRBJ2-3	TRBV29-1	CSVDGQGGTDTQYF
TRBJ2-7	TRBV7-9	CASSLENYEQYF
TRBJ2-3	TRBV12-3/TRBV12-4	CASRPGNADTQYF
TRBJ2-5	TRBV7-9	CASSLFETQETQYF
TRBJ2-7	TRBV6-5	CASSFGGRQGYEQYF
TRBJ2-2	TRBV6-1	CASSLRTDANTGELFF
TRBJ2-3	TRBV6-1	CASSGYGTDTQYF
TRBJ2-1	TRBV15	CATSRDWVAGNEQFF
TRBJ1-5	TRBV10-3	CAISESERNQPQHF
TRBJ2-7	TRBV12-3/TRBV12-4	CASSPKPYRGEQYF
TRBJ2-7	TRBV5-1	CASSGGGPEYEEYF
TRBJ1-1	TRBV12-3/TRBV12-4	CASSQIGSGVNTEAFF
TRBJ1-1	TRBV15	CATSRDRKAFF
TRBJ2-4	TRBV18	CASSPSTGPGKNIQYF
TRBJ2-7	TRBV25-1	CASSDGPGIHLYEQYF
TRBJ2-3	TRBV11-3	CASSYLLGVVSSTDTQYF
TRBJ1-2	TRBV3-1	CASSPIDDDTGYTF
TRBJ2-1	TRBV6-5	CASSYSFRDFQFF
TRBJ2-1	TRBV7-6	CASSFRHNEQFF
TRBJ2-1	TRBV18	CASSLRPTVSYNEQFF
TRBJ2-2	TRBV20-1	CSAERGGLTGELFF
TRBJ1-2	TRBV9	CASSAGGEDRFFYGYTF
TRBJ2-1	TRBV5-6	CASSFGQGEINEQFF
TRBJ2-5	TRBV7-2	CASSSALAAQETQYF
TRBJ1-3	TRBV25-1	CASSWGFGVQGATGNTIYF
TRBJ2-1	TRBV13	CASSSPGLAPNEQFF
TRBJ2-3	TRBV6-1	CASSGVSPDTQYF
TRBJ2-2	TRBV7-9	CASRPGLAGPSGELFF
TRBJ2-1	TRBV2	CASRLPSGINNEQFF
TRBJ2-7	TRBV7-9	CASRQMGLAGVYEQYF
TRBJ2-1	TRBV14	CASSQESSDEQFF
TRBJ2-7	TRBV12-3/TRBV12-4	CASSSTGPFEQYF
TRBJ2-7	TRBV7-2	CASSHREKGVYEQYF
TRBJ2-3	TRBV6-5	CASSSWTIAGGQGTQYF
TRBJ2-3	TRBV10-3	CATLSGTSGSTDTQYF
TRBJ2-5	TRBV9	CASSVGHRPGRQETQYF
TRBJ2-1	TRBV29-1	CSVGSPLGTSRDEQFF
TRBJ1-2	TRBV27	CASSGQDRLTSGYTF
TRBJ1-1	TRBV5-1	CASSFAGVTEAFF
TRBJ1-1	TRBV12-3/TRBV12-4	CASTGQGVNTEAFF
TRBJ2-1	TRBV27	CASSRTVEVYNEQFF
TRBJ1-1	TRBV7-2	CASSLGFGDTEAFF
TRBJ2-1	TRBV12-3/TRBV12-4	CASSPEGRHYNEQFF
TRBJ2-7	TRBV20-1	CSAALGTGGGYEQYF
TRBJ1-5	TRBV10-2	CASTGHRNQPQHF
TRBJ2-1	TRBV7-9	CASSLAVRGANEQFF
TRBJ1-1	TRBV5-6	CASSSGQGYTEAFF
TRBJ2-3	TRBV12-3/TRBV12-4	CASSPRAEDTQYF
TRBJ2-1	TRBV5-1	CASSLEDTSLGDEQFF
TRBJ2-2	TRBV5-1	CASSLSGELGTGELFF
TRBJ2-5	TRBV30	CAWTRTGRGETQYF
TRBJ2-3	TRBV18	CASSPPGRSTDTQYF
TRBJ1-2	TRBV20-1	CSARDIHSQGTNYGYTF
TRBJ2-7	TRBV5-6	CASSLGYSYEQYF
TRBJ2-7	TRBV6-5	CASSYMVAGAYEQYF
TRBJ2-7	TRBV6-1	CASTSGGAVYEQYF
TRBJ1-4	TRBV6-1	CASSEVGAAGEKLFF